Listed here are 22 T cell receptor beta chains from one sample, sequenced in a study of cytomegalovirus exposure and HLA in healthy donors. It was with 60 Vbeta and 13 Jbeta primers that the PCR ran. Using immunoSEQ multiplex PCR, the repertoire was profiled, and TCRdb retains in-frame clones only, with some absent. The sample yields some 110,000 clones, 75% to 90% seen once. The specimen was PBMCs. These receptors came from a man between 25 and 39 years old in good health and CMV-seropositive.

This clone has a single count. This sequence joins TRBV2 and TRBJ2-5; D remains unclear. The germline CDR1 and CDR2 sequences are SNHLY and FYNNEI. V lost 3 bases and J 4 bases, leaving 9 bases between the germline ends. This CDR3 spans 13 amino acids. CDR3 DNA: TGTGCCAGCAGTGAGGTTCCGGGAGAGACCCAGTACTTC. Protein sequence: CASSEVPGETQYF.

The rearrangement uses TRBV7-8 and TRBJ2-1; TRBD2 agrees at 7 bases. There are 16 residues in the CDR3. V was clipped by 1 base and J by 2 bases; unmatched bases: 5. Germline values: CDR1 SGHVS, CDR2 FQNEAQ. CDR3 sequence reads: CASSLGRTRTYNEQFF. CDR3 DNA sequence: TGTGCCAGCAGCTTAGGCCGGACTAGAACCTACAATGAGCAGTTCTTC. Variable domain in full (rest from reference TRBV7-8 and TRBJ2-1): GAGVSQSPRYKVAKRGQDVALRCDPISGHVSLFWYQQALGQGPEFLTYFQNEAQLDKSGLPSDRFFAERPEGSVSTLKIQRTQQEDSAVYLCASSLGRTRTYNEQFFGPGTRLTVL.

This chain connects TRBV19 to TRBJ1-1, with D uncertain. V dropped 1 base and J dropped 0 bases, with 15 bases sitting between them. Germline-derived CDR1 and CDR2 are LNHDA and SQIVND (reference sequence). This CDR3 is built from 17 residues. This CDR3 is CASSIGLGRLLNTEAFF. In DNA form, the CDR3 reads TGTGCCAGTAGTATAGGGTTGGGGAGACTATTGAACACTGAAGCTTTCTTT.

This clone was observed a few times. CDR3 sequence (DNA): TGCGCCAGCAGCCCGGACGGAAGCCGGGGTGAGCAGTTCTTC. It yields the protein CASSPDGSRGEQFF. The chain combines TRBV5-1 with TRBJ2-1; a possible D gene is TRBD2 (5 bases). The CDR3 runs 14 residues. Trimming took off 4 bases at V and 9 bases at J, with 17 bases between the two ends. The germline gives CDR1 SGHRS, CDR2 YFSETQ.

The chain uses TRBV5-1 and TRBJ2-7; TRBD1 matches at 10 bases. This CDR3 has 18 amino acids. V shed 6 bases and J 2 bases; nucleotides not matched to a gene: 17. The germline gives CDR1 SGHRS, CDR2 YFSETQ. The CDR3 DNA sequence: TGCGCCAGCACCTTAGAACCGGGACAGGGGTTACAAACCTACGAGCAGTACTTC. Protein product: CASTLEPGQGLQTYEQYF.

The V gene is TRBV11-2, the J gene TRBJ2-3; 9 nucleotides line up with TRBD2. V was pared by 1 base and J by 6 bases, with 8 bases of the junction left unmatched. CDR3 length: 16 residues. CDR1 and CDR2 from the germline V gene are SGHAT and FQNNGV. The CDR3 coding sequence is TGTGCCAGCAGCTTAGTGGGTAGCGGGGGTTACGATACGCAGTATTTT. Amino acids: CASSLVGSGGYDTQYF.

This chain joins TRBV20-1 and TRBJ2-1; unclear D gene. The CDR3 totals 11 residues. Germline V gene data show CDR1 as DFQATT and CDR2 as SNEGSKA (reference sequence). The V and J ends lost 3 bases and 7 bases respectively, with 7 bases between them. The CDR3 reads CSASEWNEQFF. The CDR3 DNA is TGCAGTGCTAGCGAGTGGAATGAGCAGTTCTTC.

As concerns this clone: This CDR3 is also generated by other DNA sequences in the sample. The V call is TRBV7-8, the J call TRBJ2-5; D might be TRBD2 (7 bases). The V gene's germline CDR1 is SGHVS and CDR2 FQNEAQ. Between the trimmed V and J ends, which lost 6 bases and 4 bases, there was a span of 12 bases. CDR3 length equals 13 residues. As DNA, the CDR3 is TGTGCCAGCAGGAGGGGGGGCGGAGAGACCCAGTACTTC. Translation: CASRRGGGETQYF.

This sequence joins TRBV11-2 and TRBJ2-7; TRBD2 agrees at 12 bases. V lost 4 bases, J lost 4 bases, and 11 bases stayed unmatched. The CDR3 extends over 17 amino acids. Per germline, CDR1 SGHAT and CDR2 FQNNGV. The CDR3 nucleotides are TGTGCCAGCAGCTCCCTGATGAGACTAGCGGGGGCTTACGAGCAGTACTTC. Its protein is CASSSLMRLAGAYEQYF.

V gene TRBV5-6 combines with J gene TRBJ2-7; possibly TRBD2 for D (5 bases). The V and J ends lost 5 bases and 6 bases respectively, with 12 bases between them. The CDR3 extends over 12 amino acids. Germline CDR1 reads SGHDT; CDR2 reads YYEEEE. The CDR3 coding sequence is TGTGCCAGCAGTCCGACACGGGGCGAGCAGTACTTC. Protein product: CASSPTRGEQYF.

This clone was recorded a few times. The rearrangement joins TRBV4-2 to TRBJ1-2; 9 nucleotides agree with TRBD1. Germline V gene sequence: CDR1 LGHNA, CDR2 YNFKEQ. The CDR3 is made up of 11 amino acids. V lost 7 bases, J lost 10 bases, and 4 bases stayed unmatched. This CDR3 is CASTGQGYYTF. DNA for the CDR3: TGTGCCAGCACGGGACAGGGATACTACACCTTC.

CDR3 nucleotides: TGTGCCAGCAGACCAACAGGGAACACTGAAGCTTTCTTT. This encodes CASRPTGNTEAFF. V is TRBV6-5 and J is TRBJ1-1, with D tentatively TRBD1 (5 bases). V lost 6 bases and J 1 base, leaving 9 bases between the germline ends. Germline lookup yields CDR1 MNHEY and CDR2 SVGAGI. This CDR3 contains 13 residues.

V gene TRBV5-1 combines with J gene TRBJ2-5; unclear D gene. Germline loops: CDR1 SGHRS, CDR2 YFSETQ. The CDR3 consists of 12 residues. V lost 4 bases and J 0 bases, leaving 4 bases between the germline ends. CDR3 sequence (DNA): TGCGCCAGCAGCATAGACCAAGAGACCCAGTACTTC. Translated, it gives CASSIDQETQYF.

This chain joins TRBV10-3 and TRBJ1-5; 7 bases are shared with TRBD1. V lost 8 bases and J lost 4; bases outside the gene matches: 8. The CDR3 consists of 14 residues. Per germline, CDR1 ENHRY and CDR2 SYGVKD. The CDR3 reads CAISGGTGNQPQHF. The CDR3 region has the DNA TGTGCCATCTCAGGGGGAACGGGGAATCAGCCCCAGCATTTT.

There are a few counts of this clone. The V gene is TRBV4-2, the J gene TRBJ1-2; a possible D gene is TRBD1 (5 bases). CDR3 length: 17 amino acids. Germline V gene data show CDR1 as LGHNA and CDR2 as YNFKEQ. With 0 bases removed from V and 8 bases from J, the gap between germline ends came to 22 bases. DNA for the CDR3: TGTGCCAGCAGCCAAGATCTTTTTAATGCGGGGCAAAGGGGCTACACCTTC. Amino acid sequence: CASSQDLFNAGQRGYTF.

The gene calls are TRBV27 and TRBJ1-2, with D perhaps TRBD1 (5 bases). The CDR3 length is 16 residues. Germline values: CDR1 MNHEY, CDR2 SMNVEV (reference sequence). Trimming pared 2 bases from V and 6 bases from J, leaving 19 bases between. The CDR3 reads CASSLGSGGWGDGYTF. The CDR3 coding sequence is TGTGCCAGCAGTTTAGGTTCCGGGGGATGGGGTGATGGCTACACCTTC.

This sequence joins TRBV5-6 and TRBJ2-2; D perhaps matches TRBD1 (5 bases). Germline V gene data show CDR1 as SGHDT and CDR2 as YYEEEE. This CDR3 is built from 16 residues. V lost 2 bases to trimming and J lost 3 bases, with 14 bases between them. In DNA form, the CDR3 reads TGTGCCAGCAGCTTTGGATCGACAGCCCACACCGGGGAGCTGTTTTTT. The encoded protein is CASSFGSTAHTGELFF.

The rearrangement links TRBV6-1 to TRBJ1-3; 10 nucleotides agree with TRBD1. The V gene's germline CDR1 is MNHNS and CDR2 SASEGT. The V and J ends lost 2 bases and 2 bases, in that order; junction bases with no gene match: 3. CDR3 length equals 16 residues. The DNA for the CDR3 is TGTGCCAGCAGTGAATTCGGACAGGGGGCTGGAAACACCATATATTTT. Translation gives CASSEFGQGAGNTIYF.

The chain uses TRBV15 and TRBJ2-1, with D possibly TRBD1 on 6 matching bases. The V and J ends lost 3 bases and 0 bases respectively, with 12 bases between them. This CDR3 has 16 residues. Germline V gives CDR1 LNHNV, CDR2 YYDKDF (reference sequence). The CDR3 coding sequence is TGTGCCACCAGCAGTTCAGGGGACGGCTCCTACAATGAGCAGTTCTTC. This translates into CATSSSGDGSYNEQFF.

The chain carries TRBV2 and TRBJ2-2; D perhaps matches TRBD2 (6 bases). CDR1 is SNHLY, CDR2 FYNNEI, per germline. The CDR3 is 13 residues long. Trimming left V 6 bases short and J 4 bases short, with 9 bases between. CDR3 bases: TGTGCCAGCAGGGGGGACTTCACCGGGGAGCTGTTTTTT. This gives the protein CASRGDFTGELFF.

The rearrangement links TRBV12-5 to TRBJ2-5, with a possible D match to TRBD2 (6 bases). The CDR3 loop spans 13 amino acids. V lost 2 bases to trimming and J lost 4 bases, with 8 bases between them. Germline CDR1 and CDR2: LGHNT and FRNRAP. CDR3 in DNA: TGTGCTAGTGGTTTGTTGGGGGGAGAGACCCAGTACTTC. This encodes CASGLLGGETQYF.

The chain recombines TRBV28 with TRBJ2-7; D ambiguous. The CDR3 extends over 14 amino acids. V shed 6 bases and J shed 1 base, with 13 bases lying between them. Germline CDR1 is MDHEN and CDR2 is SYDVKM. CDR3 protein: CASSRVLLSYEQYF. For the CDR3, the DNA is TGTGCCAGCAGCCGGGTCCTACTATCCTACGAGCAGTACTTC.